This TCR beta chain was recorded in a study of metastatic and nonmetastatic thyroid tumors. On the study more broadly: Patients with malignant and benign thyroid disease provided blood and tumor or nodule tissue, whose repertoires were compared.

Study outcomes and limitations: When malignant thyroid tumors were compared with benign nodules, TCR beta diversity was reportedly significantly higher in the malignant tumors. This held in both blood and tumor samples.

CDR1 MDHEN and CDR2 SYDVKM come from the germline V gene. This CDR3 is built from 14 residues. With 2 bases removed from V and 1 base from J, the gap between germline ends came to 9 bases. As handled by the study authors: It was from CDR3 differences across clinicopathological groups that a distant-metastasis classifier for papillary thyroid cancer was built. TCRdb re-called the PCR reads through MiXCR. V and J calls and clone size were set by TCRdb, not the authors. The sample has 20,000 to 25,000 clones; around 25% are singletons. This clone was seen more than once but under ten times. Antigen: not known. Thyroid surgery was performed in patients who had received no treatment beforehand.

This chain uses TRBV28 with TRBJ2-7; D is ambiguous. This clonotype was obtained from a male donor with papillary thyroid cancer or a benign thyroid nodule (not recorded which). Some clones in this sample may be carry-over from other donors' samples. Sequenced: tumor tissue. CDR3 protein: CASSLGLNSYEQYF. In DNA, the CDR3 is TGTGCCAGCAGTTTAGGTCTAAATTCCTACGAGCAGTACTTC.